These 18 T cell receptor beta chains came from one sample sequenced in a study of blood T cells in healthy people across ages. The use of a sample-barcoded 5' primer and a J-beta primer mix characterized a second PCR of roughly 6 to 11 cycles. TCRdb independently ran MiXCR on the 5' RACE reads; one entry per CDR3 protein. This table holds roughly 800,000 distinct CDR3 sequences, 55% to 75% found once. Sequencing was done on a sample of blood. These receptor sequences come from a man aged 30 to 45 in good health.

J is TRBJ2-5 and V is TRBV2, with D unclear. The CDR3 has 13 amino acids. The germline gives CDR1 SNHLY, CDR2 FYNNEI. The V gene lost 8 bases and the J gene lost 5 bases, with 15 bases spanning the gap. The CDR3 sequence: CASFESIGETQYF. The CDR3 region has the DNA TGTGCCAGCTTCGAGTCTATCGGGGAGACCCAGTACTTC.

The J gene is TRBJ1-1, the V gene TRBV6-2 or TRBV6-3; D is unresolved. CDR3 length: 12 residues. Germline CDR1 MNHEY, CDR2 SVGEGT. The V end lost 6 bases, the J end lost 0 bases, and 5 bases lay between the germline ends. Written as DNA, the CDR3 is TGTGCCAGCAGCACCATGAACACTGAAGCTTTCTTT. Translating it yields CASSTMNTEAFF.

The chain employs TRBV11-2 and TRBJ2-3; D ambiguous. Between the trimmed V and J ends, which lost 4 bases and 8 bases, there was a span of 10 bases. Germline V CDR1 and CDR2: SGHAT, FQNNGV. The CDR3 runs to 12 residues. CDR3 in DNA: TGTGCCAGCAGCTCCGGATCTGCTACGCAGTATTTT. Its protein product is CASSSGSATQYF.

The chain employs TRBV9 and TRBJ2-1; 12 bases match TRBD2. The CDR3 consists of 15 residues. J gave up 7 bases and V 8 bases, and 10 bases lay outside the gene matches. Germline V gene lookup returns CDR1 SGDLS and CDR2 YYNGEE. The chain's CDR3 is CARAEASGRGNEQFF. The CDR3 nucleotides read TGTGCCAGGGCGGAGGCTAGCGGGAGGGGGAATGAGCAGTTCTTC.

V is TRBV5-5 and J is TRBJ1-4; 9 bases agree with TRBD1. This CDR3 has 14 residues. With 6 bases clipped from V and 8 bases from J, the junction kept 8 bases outside the gene matches. CDR1 and CDR2 from the germline V gene are SGHKS and YYEKEE (reference sequence). CDR3 sequence reads: CASNSGQGGEKLFF. CDR3 bases: TGTGCCAGCAACTCGGGACAGGGAGGCGAAAAACTGTTTTTT. The complete variable domain, with remaining parts taken from reference TRBV5-5 and TRBJ1-4, reads DAGVTQSPTHLIKTRGQQVTLRCSPISGHKSVSWYQQVLGQGPQFIFQYYEKEERGRGNFPDRFSARQFPNYSSELNVNALLLGDSALYLCASNSGQGGEKLFFGSGTQLSVL.

The chain has TRBV5-1 and TRBJ1-2; 9 bases map to TRBD1. The germline V gene has CDR1 SGHRS and CDR2 YFSETQ. V trimming: 4 bases; J trimming: 3 bases; junction bases outside the gene matches: 16. The length of the CDR3 is 18 residues. CDR3 loop: CASSPRMRGWTGDYGYTF. The CDR3 DNA reads as TGCGCCAGCAGCCCCAGAATGAGGGGATGGACAGGGGACTATGGCTACACCTTC.

This clonotype was seen only once. This chain joins TRBV12-3 or TRBV12-4 and TRBJ2-5; 8 bases agree with TRBD1. With the DNA end fitting TRBJ2-7 better, the J assignment may be wrong. This CDR3 has 12 amino acids. In nucleotides, the CDR3 is TGTGCCAGCAGTTCCGGACAGGGCGAGCAGTACTTC. Translated, it gives CASSSGQGEQYF.

CDR3 loop: CASSEMGTGGFNEQFF. CDR3 bases: TGTGCCAGCAGTGAAATGGGGACAGGGGGCTTTAATGAGCAGTTCTTC. The chain combines TRBV6-4 with TRBJ2-1, with TRBD1 matching over 12 bases. The germline gives CDR1 MRHNA, CDR2 SNTAGT. The trim removed 3 bases at V and 7 bases at J, leaving 7 bases unmatched. The CDR3 is 16 amino acids.

The chain combines TRBV29-1 with TRBJ1-1; D is unresolved. With 7 bases removed from V and 4 bases from J, the gap between germline ends came to 13 bases. The germline gives CDR1 SQVTM, CDR2 ANQGSEA. There are 12 residues in the CDR3. The CDR3 loop is CSAPNYGTEAFF. The CDR3 DNA reads TGCAGCGCTCCCAACTATGGCACTGAAGCTTTCTTT. Based on the CDR3 plus reference TRBV29-1 and TRBJ1-1, the full variable domain is SAVISQKPSRDICQRGTSLTIQCQVDSQVTMMFWYRQQPGQSLTLIATANQGSEATYESGFVIDKFPISRPNLTFSTLTVSNMSPEDSSIYLCSAPNYGTEAFFGQGTRLTVV.

This chain connects TRBV7-2 to TRBJ2-1, with 9 bases aligning to TRBD2. Germline V lookup: CDR1 SGHTA, CDR2 FQGNSA. This CDR3 is built from 14 residues. The V segment lost 8 bases and the J segment 0 bases; nucleotides outside the gene matches: 2. CDR3 region: CASAGGISYNEQFF. The CDR3 DNA sequence: TGTGCCAGCGCGGGGGGGATCTCCTACAATGAGCAGTTCTTC.

This sequence joins TRBV6-1 and TRBJ1-2; maybe TRBD1 (5 bases). With 5 bases removed from V and 8 bases from J, the gap between germline ends came to 15 bases. Germline CDR1 and CDR2: MNHNS and SASEGT. The CDR3 extends over 13 amino acids. The CDR3 protein is CASSMGLSSGYTF. In nucleotides, the CDR3 is TGTGCCAGCAGTATGGGACTGTCTTCGGGCTACACCTTC.

This chain joins TRBV11-1 and TRBJ2-5, with a tentative D call TRBD2 (6 bases). CDR1 and CDR2 from the germline V gene are SGHAT and FQDESV (reference sequence). The V end was cut by 5 bases, the J end by 7 bases, with 20 bases between. This CDR3 region has 15 residues. The DNA of the CDR3 is TGTGCCAGCAGCCGGGACTTGGGGTCGATGGGGACCCAGTACTTC. Translated, it gives CASSRDLGSMGTQYF.

The chain is built from TRBV20-1 and TRBJ2-1; TRBD2 aligns across 8 bases. The CDR3 runs to 14 residues. The trim removed 5 bases at V and 2 bases at J, leaving 5 bases unmatched. Germline lookup yields CDR1 DFQATT and CDR2 SNEGSKA (reference sequence). The CDR3 nucleotides read TGCAGTGCTGAGCGGGAGATGGCCTACAATGAGCAGTTCTTC. Translating gives CSAEREMAYNEQFF.

The CDR3 DNA reads as TGTGCCAGCAGCCTCCGGCGACCGGGACAAGGCACAGATACGCAGTATTTT. Its protein is CASSLRRPGQGTDTQYF. This chain connects TRBV4-2 to TRBJ2-3, with D perhaps TRBD1 (6 bases). Germline-derived CDR1 and CDR2 are LGHNA and YNFKEQ. This CDR3 region has 17 residues. Trimming stripped 4 bases from V and 1 base from J, with 18 bases between.

V and J are TRBV6-1 and TRBJ1-6; D perhaps matches TRBD1 (6 bases). Germline CDR1 and CDR2: MNHNS and SASEGT. V shed 1 base and J shed 15 bases, with 10 bases lying between them. The CDR3 runs 12 residues. In DNA form, the CDR3 reads TGTGCCAGCAGTGAAGGGACAGCACGCCTCCACTTT. Translated, it gives CASSEGTARLHF.

In its sample, this clonotype was seen once. J is TRBJ2-5 and V is TRBV29-1; 9 bases map to TRBD1. TRBJ2-7 explains the end of the DNA better; the J call may be wrong. Germline V gene data show CDR1 as SQVTM and CDR2 as ANQGSEA. The CDR3 loop spans 14 amino acids. The CDR3 sequence is CSARRPGQGYEQYF. Here the CDR3 DNA reads TGCAGCGCCCGAAGGCCGGGACAGGGATACGAGCAGTACTTC.

The rearrangement links TRBV12-3 or TRBV12-4 to TRBJ1-4, with 7 bases aligning to TRBD1. The CDR3 runs to 13 residues. V dropped 5 bases and J dropped 8; count of bases not matched to a gene: 5. CDR3 amino acids: CASSPSQGEKLFF. CDR3 DNA sequence: TGTGCCAGCAGTCCATCACAGGGGGAAAAACTGTTTTTT.

There are a few counts of this clonotype. Germline is not matched at one junction end, which may reflect a read error. The chain couples TRBV7-9 to TRBJ1-2; possibly TRBD1 for D (6 bases). Germline CDR1 and CDR2: SEHNR and FQNEAQ (reference sequence). The CDR3 has 14 amino acids. CDR3 sequence (DNA): TGTGCCAGTAGCTTGGGGGCCTTTAACTATGGCTACACCTTC. This sequence encodes CASSLGAFNYGYTF.